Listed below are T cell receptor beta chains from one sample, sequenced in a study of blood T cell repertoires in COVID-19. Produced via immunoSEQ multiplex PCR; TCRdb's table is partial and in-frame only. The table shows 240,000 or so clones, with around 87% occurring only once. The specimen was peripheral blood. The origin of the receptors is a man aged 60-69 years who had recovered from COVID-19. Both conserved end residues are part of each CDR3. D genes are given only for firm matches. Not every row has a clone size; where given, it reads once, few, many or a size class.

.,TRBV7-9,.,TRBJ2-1,TGTGCCAGCAGCTTAGTTGACAGGGAGCAGTTCTTC,CASSLVDREQFF
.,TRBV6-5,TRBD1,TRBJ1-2,TGTGCCACCCGCCCAACAGGGGGCCCCTACTATGGCTACACCTTC,CATRPTGGPYYGYTF
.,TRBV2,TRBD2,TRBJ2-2,TGTGCCAGCAGTCCGACTAGCGGGGGGGTCAGGGAGCTGTTTTTT,CASSPTSGGVRELFF
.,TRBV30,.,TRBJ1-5,TGTGCCTGGAGTGTCAGATATAGCAATCAGCCCCAGCATTTT,CAWSVRYSNQPQHF
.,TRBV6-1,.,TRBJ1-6,TGTGCCAGCAGTGAGGCGGACAGCACGAATTCACCCCTCCACTTT,CASSEADSTNSPLHF
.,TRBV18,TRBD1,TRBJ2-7,TGTGCCAGCTCACCCTCCTATCCCGGGACAGGACAATATGCGGCCTACGAGCAGTACTTC,CASSPSYPGTGQYAAYEQYF
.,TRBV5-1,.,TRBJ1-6,TGCGCCAGCAGCCCCCATAGGGAGATAAATTCACCCCTCCACTTT,CASSPHREINSPLHF
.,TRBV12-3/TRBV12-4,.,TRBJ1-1,TGTGCCAGCAGAGCGACAGCGAACACTGAAGCTTTCTTT,CASRATANTEAFF
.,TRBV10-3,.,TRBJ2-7,TGTGCCATCAGTGTACGGGGGGCTTCCTACGAGCAGTACTTC,CAISVRGASYEQYF
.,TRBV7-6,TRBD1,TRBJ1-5,TGTGCCAGCAGCCCCAGGTTTGCTGGACAGGGGAACAATCAGCCCCAGCATTTT,CASSPRFAGQGNNQPQHF
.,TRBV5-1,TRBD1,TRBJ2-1,TGCGCCAGCAGCCCAGGGACAGGGATGGGTGAGCAGTTCTTC,CASSPGTGMGEQFF
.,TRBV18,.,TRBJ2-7,TGTGCCAGCTCACCACGGGGCTCGGACCGAGGCGCCTACGAGCAGTACTTC,CASSPRGSDRGAYEQYF
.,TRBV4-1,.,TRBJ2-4,TGCGCCAGCAGCCCACCGGAGGGCATTCAGTACTTC,CASSPPEGIQYF
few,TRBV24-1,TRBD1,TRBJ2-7,TGTGCCACCAGTGATCCGGGACAGGGCTCCTACGAGCAGTACTTC,CATSDPGQGSYEQYF
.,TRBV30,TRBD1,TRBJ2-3,TGTGCCTGGATGTTTACGACAGGGGGCACAGATACGCAGTATTTT,CAWMFTTGGTDTQYF
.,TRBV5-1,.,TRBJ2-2,TGCGCCAGCAGCTGGGGCCTACCGAACACCGGGGAGCTGTTTTTT,CASSWGLPNTGELFF
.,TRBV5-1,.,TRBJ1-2,TGCGCCAGCAGCACGAGTACAGTAAGAAATGGCTACACCTTC,CASSTSTVRNGYTF
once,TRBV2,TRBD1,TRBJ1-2,TGTGCCACGCAGGGGGAAAGACAGGTTGGCTACACCTTC,CATQGERQVGYTF
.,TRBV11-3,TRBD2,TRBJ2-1,TGTGCCAGCAGCCTCCACCGGACTAGCGGGGGGGTATACAATGAGCAGTTCTTC,CASSLHRTSGGVYNEQFF
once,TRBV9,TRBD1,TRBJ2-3,TGTGCCAGCAGCGTGACCGGGACAGGGATACTTAGCACAGATACGCAGTATTTT,CASSVTGTGILSTDTQYF
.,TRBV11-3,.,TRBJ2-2,TGTGCCAGCAGCCCGCGGGTCGGGGAGCTGTTTTTT,CASSPRVGELFF
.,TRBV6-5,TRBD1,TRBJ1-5,TGTGCCAGCAGTAGACAGGGGGCCCAACAGCCCCAGCATTTT,CASSRQGAQQPQHF
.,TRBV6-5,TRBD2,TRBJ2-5,TGTGCCAGCAGTCCATTGGGGGGGCAAGAGACCCAGTACTTC,CASSPLGGQETQYF
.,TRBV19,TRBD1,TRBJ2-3,TGTGCCAGTAGGAGAAACCACCGGGACAGGTCAATAAATACGCAGTATTTT,CASRRNHRDRSINTQYF
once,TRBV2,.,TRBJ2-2,TGTGCCAGCAGTACCGCCAACGGACTCCTTTCCGGGGAGCTGTTTTTT,CASSTANGLLSGELFF
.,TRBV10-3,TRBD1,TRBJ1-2,TGTGCCATGACAGGGGACTTATCTAACTATGGCTACACCTTC,CAMTGDLSNYGYTF
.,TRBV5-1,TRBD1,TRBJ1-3,TGCGCCAGCAGCCTGGGCCTACAGGGGCCTGGAAACACCATATATTTT,CASSLGLQGPGNTIYF
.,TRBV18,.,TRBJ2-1,TGTGCCAGCTCACCACTGGGCACGCTGGGCTACAATGAGCAGTTCTTC,CASSPLGTLGYNEQFF
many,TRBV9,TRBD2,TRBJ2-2,TGTGCCAGCAGCTTGGGACTAGCGGGGGGGCCCCCAAACACCGGGGAGCTGTTTTTT,CASSLGLAGGPPNTGELFF
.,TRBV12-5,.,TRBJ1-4,TGTGCTAGTGGTACAGGGACCCCTAATGAAAAACTGTTTTTT,CASGTGTPNEKLFF
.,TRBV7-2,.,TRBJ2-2,TGTGCCAGCAGCTTAAAACTCGTGAACACCGGGGAGCTGTTTTTT,CASSLKLVNTGELFF
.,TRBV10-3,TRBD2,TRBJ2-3,TGTGCCATCAGTGAGGAACTACTAGCGGGGGCCGGGACAGATACGCAGTATTTT,CAISEELLAGAGTDTQYF
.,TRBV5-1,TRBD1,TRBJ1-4,TGCGCCAGCAGCTTCCGGACAGGGAGGGAAAAACTGTTTTTT,CASSFRTGREKLFF
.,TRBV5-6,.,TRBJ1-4,TGTGCCAGCAGCTTGTTTCCAGGGCTTAATAATGAAAAACTGTTTTTT,CASSLFPGLNNEKLFF
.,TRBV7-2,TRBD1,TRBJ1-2,TGTGCCAGCAGCGTTGGAGGGGCAGGGGGCGGTTATGGCTACACCTTC,CASSVGGAGGGYGYTF
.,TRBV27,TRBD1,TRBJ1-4,TGTGCCAGCGGGGACAGGCCGAATGAAAAACTGTTTTTT,CASGDRPNEKLFF
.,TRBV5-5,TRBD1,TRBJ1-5,TGTGCCAGCAGCTTGTGGGGACAGCTTTATCAGCCCCAGCATTTT,CASSLWGQLYQPQHF
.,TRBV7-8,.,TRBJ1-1,TGTGCCAGCAGCGACGCAGGGCGCCGGAACACTGAAGCTTTCTTT,CASSDAGRRNTEAFF
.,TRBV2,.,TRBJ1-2,TGTGCCAGCAGTGAAGCAGCCTATGGCTACACCTTC,CASSEAAYGYTF